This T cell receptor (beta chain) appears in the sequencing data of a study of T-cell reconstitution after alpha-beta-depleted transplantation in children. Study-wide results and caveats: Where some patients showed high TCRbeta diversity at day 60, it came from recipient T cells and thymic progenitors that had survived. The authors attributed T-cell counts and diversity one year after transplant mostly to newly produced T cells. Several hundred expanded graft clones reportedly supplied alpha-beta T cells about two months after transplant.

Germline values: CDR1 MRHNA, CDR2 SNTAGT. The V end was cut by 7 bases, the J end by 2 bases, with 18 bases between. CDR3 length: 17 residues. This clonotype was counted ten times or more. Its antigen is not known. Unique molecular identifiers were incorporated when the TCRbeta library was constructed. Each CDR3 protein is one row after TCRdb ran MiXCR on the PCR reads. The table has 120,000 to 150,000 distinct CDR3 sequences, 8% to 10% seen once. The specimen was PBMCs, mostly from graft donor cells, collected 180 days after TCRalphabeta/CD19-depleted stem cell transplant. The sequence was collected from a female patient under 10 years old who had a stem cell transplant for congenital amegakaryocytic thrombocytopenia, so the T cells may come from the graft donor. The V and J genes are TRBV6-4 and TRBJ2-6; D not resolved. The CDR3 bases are TGTGCCAGCATACCCGGGTGGGGAATGGCTGGGGCCAACGTCCTGACTTTC. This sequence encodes CASIPGWGMAGANVLTF.